This paragraph reports one T cell receptor (beta chain). What it binds is unknown. Assay: immunoSEQ multiplex PCR; the TCRdb copy retains only in-frame clones and omits some. Here the sample table reports 8,500 to 10,000 clones. This specimen belongs to a study of synovial regulatory T cells in juvenile arthritis. Study background: One patient received methotrexate plus infliximab; one lacked treatment information. Points from the study as a whole: Largely private between patients, iaTreg TCR repertoires showed partial overlap with synovial Teff and blood CPL repertoires. Blood Treg cells that were inflammation-associated showed lower TCR diversity than other blood Treg cells.

These iaTreg cells were HLA-DR+ Tregs. Approximately eleven-patient cohort: roughly 11 active juvenile idiopathic arthritis patients, 3 polyarticular, 8 oligoarticular. The CDR3 sequence is 14 residues long. The entry carries no DNA sequence. Germline CDR1 and CDR2: MNHNY and SVGAGI (reference sequence). Sequenced material: Treg cells from blood. Regarding subset: HLA-DR+ inflammation-associated blood Treg cells. The receptor's source is a donor aged 2 to 35 with juvenile idiopathic arthritis. The V call is TRBV6-6, the J call TRBJ1-1. The CDR3 loop is CASSYRVPNTEAFF.